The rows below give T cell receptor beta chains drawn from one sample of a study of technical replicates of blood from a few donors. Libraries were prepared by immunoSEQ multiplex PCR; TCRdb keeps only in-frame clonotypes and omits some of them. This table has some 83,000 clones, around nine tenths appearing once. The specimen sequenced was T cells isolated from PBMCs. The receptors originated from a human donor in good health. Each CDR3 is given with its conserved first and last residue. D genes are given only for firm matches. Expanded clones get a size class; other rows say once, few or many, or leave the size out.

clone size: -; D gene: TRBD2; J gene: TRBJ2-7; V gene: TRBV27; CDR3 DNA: TGTGCCAGCAGTTCTCCCGGGACTAGCGGGTACGAGCAGTACTTC; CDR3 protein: CASSSPGTSGYEQYF
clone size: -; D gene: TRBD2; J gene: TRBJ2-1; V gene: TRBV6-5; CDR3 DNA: TGTGCCAGCAGTTCTCAAGTACTAGCGGGAGGGGCCCAGCAGTTCTTC; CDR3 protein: CASSSQVLAGGAQQFF
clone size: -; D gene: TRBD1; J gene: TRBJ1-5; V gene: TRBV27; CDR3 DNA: TGTGCCAGCAGAGTTTATGGGGCCCGGGACAGTAATCAGCCCCAGCATTTT; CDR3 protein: CASRVYGARDSNQPQHF
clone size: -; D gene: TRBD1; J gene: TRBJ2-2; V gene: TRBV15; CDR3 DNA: TGTGCCACCAGCAGAGGTGGACAGGGGGCAACCGGGGAGCTGTTTTTT; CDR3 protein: CATSRGGQGATGELFF
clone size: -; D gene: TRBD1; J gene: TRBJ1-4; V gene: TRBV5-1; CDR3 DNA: TGCGCCAGCAGCTTGGGGACAGGGAAGGATGAAAAACTGTTTTTT; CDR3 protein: CASSLGTGKDEKLFF
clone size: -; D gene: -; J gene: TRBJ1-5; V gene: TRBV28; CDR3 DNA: TGTGCCAGCAGTCTTTACGGATACTTACTGAGGCAGCCCCAGCATTTT; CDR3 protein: CASSLYGYLLRQPQHF
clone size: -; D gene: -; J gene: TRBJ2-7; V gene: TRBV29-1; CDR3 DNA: TGCAGCGTTGTACTACAGGGAGCCTACGAGCAGTACTTC; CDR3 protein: CSVVLQGAYEQYF
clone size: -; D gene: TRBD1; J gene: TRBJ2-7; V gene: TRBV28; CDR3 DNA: TGTGCCAGCAGTCAACCGGGACAGGGTGGGGGGCCGTACTTC; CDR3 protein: CASSQPGQGGGPYF
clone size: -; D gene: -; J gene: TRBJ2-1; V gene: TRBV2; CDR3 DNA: TGTGCCAGCAGGAGCGGAGCCTCCTACAATGAGCAGTTCTTC; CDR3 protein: CASRSGASYNEQFF
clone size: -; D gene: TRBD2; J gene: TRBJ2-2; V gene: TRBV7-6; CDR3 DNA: TGTGCCAGCAGCTCACCCGGGACTAGCGGGAGGACGAACACCGGGGAGCTGTTTTTT; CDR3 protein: CASSSPGTSGRTNTGELFF
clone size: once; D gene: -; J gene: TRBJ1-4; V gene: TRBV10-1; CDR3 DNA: TGCGCCAGCAGTGAGTCCGGGGCGGGAGAAAAACTGTTTTTT; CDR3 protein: CASSESGAGEKLFF
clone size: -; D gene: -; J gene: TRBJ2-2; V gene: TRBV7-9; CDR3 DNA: TGTGCCAGCAGCACAGGAATTACCGGGGAGCTGTTTTTT; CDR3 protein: CASSTGITGELFF
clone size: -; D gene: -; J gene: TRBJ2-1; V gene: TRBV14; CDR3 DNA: TGTGCCAGCAGCCAAGATCTGGGACATTTCTACAATGAGCAGTTCTTC; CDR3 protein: CASSQDLGHFYNEQFF
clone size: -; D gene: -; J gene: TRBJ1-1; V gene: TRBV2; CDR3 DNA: TGTGCCAGCAGTAAGGAGGGGCTTACGAACACTGAAGCTTTCTTT; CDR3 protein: CASSKEGLTNTEAFF
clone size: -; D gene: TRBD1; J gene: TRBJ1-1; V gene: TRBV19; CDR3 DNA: TGTGCCAGTAGTATCGGGGGGGCAGGGGGAGCTTTCTTT; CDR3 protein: CASSIGGAGGAFF
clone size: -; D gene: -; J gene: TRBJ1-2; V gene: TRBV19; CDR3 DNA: TGTGCCAGTAGTATAGGACACTCCCTCAACTATGGCTACACCTTC; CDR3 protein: CASSIGHSLNYGYTF
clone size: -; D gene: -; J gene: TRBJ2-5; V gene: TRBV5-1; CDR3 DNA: TGCGCCAGCAGCTTAACCCCGGGGGGCCGGGAGACCCAGTACTTC; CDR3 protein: CASSLTPGGRETQYF
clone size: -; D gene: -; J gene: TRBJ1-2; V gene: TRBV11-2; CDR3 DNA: TGTGCCAGCAGCTTAGATTTTGCAGGGGACGGCTACACCTTC; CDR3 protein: CASSLDFAGDGYTF
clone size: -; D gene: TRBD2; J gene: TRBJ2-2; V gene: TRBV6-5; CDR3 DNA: TGTGCCAGCACCCGGGGGGGGACCGGGGAGCTGTTTTTT; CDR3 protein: CASTRGGTGELFF
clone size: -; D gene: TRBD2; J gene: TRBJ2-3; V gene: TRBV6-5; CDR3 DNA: TGTGCCAGCCGACCCTATAGCGGGATCGCAGATACGCAGTATTTT; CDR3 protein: CASRPYSGIADTQYF
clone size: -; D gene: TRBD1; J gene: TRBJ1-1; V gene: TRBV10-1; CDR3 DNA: TGCGCCAGCAGTTCCGGGACAGGGGATGTCACTGAAGCTTTCTTT; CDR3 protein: CASSSGTGDVTEAFF
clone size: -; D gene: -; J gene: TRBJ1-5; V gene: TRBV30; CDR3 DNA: TGTGCCTGGGGACCCCAGGGTCAGCCCCAGCATTTT; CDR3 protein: CAWGPQGQPQHF
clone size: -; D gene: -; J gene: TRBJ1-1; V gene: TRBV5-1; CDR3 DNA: TGCGCCAGCAGCTTGGGGGTAGCGTCTTATGAAGCTTTCTTT; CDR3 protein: CASSLGVASYEAFF
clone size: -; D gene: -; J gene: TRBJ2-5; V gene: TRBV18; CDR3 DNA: TGTGCCAGCTCACCTGGGCAGCAAGAGACCCAGTACTTC; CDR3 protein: CASSPGQQETQYF
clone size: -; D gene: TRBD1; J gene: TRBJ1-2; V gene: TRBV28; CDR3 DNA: TGTGCCAGCACCCTCCCGGGGACAGGGAATGGCTACACCTTC; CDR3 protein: CASTLPGTGNGYTF
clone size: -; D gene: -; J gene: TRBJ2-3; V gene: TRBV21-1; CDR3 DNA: TGTGCCAGCAGCAAAGGGGAAAAGCGGGAGGGCACAGATACGCAGTATTTT; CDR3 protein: CASSKGEKREGTDTQYF